This paragraph covers one TCR beta chain sequence. The record originates from a study of blood T cell repertoires in COVID-19. Across the whole study: The United States, Italy and Spain provided the acute and convalescent COVID-19 samples. T cells, B-cell-depleted T cells, or PBMCs supplied cDNA or gDNA.

The CDR3 has 16 amino acids. With V trimmed by 3 bases and J by 7 bases, 9 bases remained unmatched. Germline loops: CDR1 MDHEN, CDR2 SYDVKM. Source study methods: Nucleated cell counts were estimated from reference gene primer amplification. Generated by immunoSEQ multiplex PCR, the TCRdb table keeps only in-frame clones and is missing some. V, J and clone size are taken as reported in that table, and D and trimming were inferred from the DNA itself. Found here are approximately 69,000 clones, 79% of them singletons; the top ten hold about 15%. The clonotype was recovered from a man between 60 and 75 years old with acute or convalescent COVID-19. V gene TRBV28 combines with J gene TRBJ1-2, with 12 bases that match TRBD1. Sequences were obtained from peripheral blood. The CDR3 loop is CASSFTGTGGATGYTF. The CDR3 DNA reads as TGTGCCAGCAGTTTTACCGGGACAGGGGGCGCAACTGGCTACACCTTC.